Described below is a single T cell receptor (beta chain) sequence and its context. No antigen is known for it. The source of the sample is a study of OX40 agonist ivuxolimab in advanced cancers. On the study more broadly: It was ivuxolimab, an agonistic anti-OX40 (CD134) antibody, that patients were treated with.

CDR1 and CDR2 (germline): SNHLY, FYNNEI. The CDR3 has 15 amino acids. V dropped 2 bases and J dropped 0 bases, with 8 bases sitting between them. Study conclusions and caveats: The study did not work out the antigen specificity of the expanded peripheral T cells.

TCRdb keeps only in-frame clones here, not all; method: immunoSEQ multiplex PCR. The data show about 64,000 clones, with about 86% seen just once and about 2.2% held by the top ten. The sample was CD4+ or CD8+ T cells sorted from blood, taken in a trial of the OX40 agonist ivuxolimab. The clonotype comes from an adult with an advanced solid tumor such as melanoma, head and neck, liver or kidney cancer. V gene TRBV2 combines with J gene TRBJ1-3; D call uncertain. CDR3 loop: CASSEWNLSGNTIYF. DNA of the CDR3: TGTGCCAGCAGTGAATGGAACCTCTCTGGAAACACCATATATTTT. The entire variable domain, with the rest obtained from reference TRBV2 and TRBJ1-3, is as follows: EPEVTQTPSHQVTQMGQEVILRCVPISNHLYFYWYRQILGQKVEFLVSFYNNEISEKSEIFDDQFSVERPDGSNFTLKIRSTKLEDSAMYFCASSEWNLSGNTIYFGEGSWLTVV.